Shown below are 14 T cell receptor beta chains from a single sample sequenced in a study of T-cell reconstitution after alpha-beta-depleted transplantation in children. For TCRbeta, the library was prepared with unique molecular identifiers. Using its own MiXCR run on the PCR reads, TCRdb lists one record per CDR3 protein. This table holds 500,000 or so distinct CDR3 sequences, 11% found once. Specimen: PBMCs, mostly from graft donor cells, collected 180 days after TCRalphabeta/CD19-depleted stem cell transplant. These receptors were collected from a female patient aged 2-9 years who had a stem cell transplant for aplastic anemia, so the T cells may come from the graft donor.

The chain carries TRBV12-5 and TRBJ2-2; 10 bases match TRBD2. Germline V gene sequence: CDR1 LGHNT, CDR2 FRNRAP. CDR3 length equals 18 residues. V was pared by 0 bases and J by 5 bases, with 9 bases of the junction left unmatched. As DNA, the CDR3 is TGTGCTAGTGGTTTGGTCAGTAGCGGGAGGCCGCGAACCGGGGAGCTGTTTTTT. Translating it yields CASGLVSSGRPRTGELFF.

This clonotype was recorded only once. The CDR3 loop is CASSQEGDGNQPQHF. The CDR3 DNA reads TGTGCCAGCAGCCAAGAAGGGGATGGCAATCAGCCCCAGCATTTT. The chain employs TRBV7-9 and TRBJ1-5, with a possible D match to TRBD1 (5 bases). Per germline, CDR1 SEHNR and CDR2 FQNEAQ (reference sequence). The CDR3 contains 15 residues. Trimming removed 5 bases at V and 2 bases at J, with 13 bases between.

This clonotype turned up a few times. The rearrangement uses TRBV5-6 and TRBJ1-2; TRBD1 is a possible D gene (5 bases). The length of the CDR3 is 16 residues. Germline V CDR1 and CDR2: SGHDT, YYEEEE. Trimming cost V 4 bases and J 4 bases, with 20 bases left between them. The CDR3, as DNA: TGTGCCAGCAGCCCCGGTGTGGCCGGGGGATCCTATGGCTACACCTTC. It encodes CASSPGVAGGSYGYTF.

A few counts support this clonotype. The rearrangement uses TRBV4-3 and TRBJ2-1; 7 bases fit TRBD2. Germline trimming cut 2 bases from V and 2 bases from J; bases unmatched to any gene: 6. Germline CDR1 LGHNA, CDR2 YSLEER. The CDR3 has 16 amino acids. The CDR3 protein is CASSQSPGTTYNEQFF. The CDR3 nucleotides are TGCGCCAGCAGCCAATCTCCCGGGACTACCTACAATGAGCAGTTCTTC.

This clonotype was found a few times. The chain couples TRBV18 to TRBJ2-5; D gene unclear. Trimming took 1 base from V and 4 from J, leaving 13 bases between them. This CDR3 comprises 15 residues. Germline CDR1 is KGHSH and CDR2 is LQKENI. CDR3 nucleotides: TGTGCCAGCTCACCACTCCCCACGGCCCCAGAGACCCAGTACTTC. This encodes CASSPLPTAPETQYF.

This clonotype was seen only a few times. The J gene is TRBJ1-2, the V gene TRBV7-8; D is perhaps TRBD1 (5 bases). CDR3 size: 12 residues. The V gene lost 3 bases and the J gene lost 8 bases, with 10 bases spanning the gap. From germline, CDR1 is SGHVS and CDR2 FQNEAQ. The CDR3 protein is CASSFTWGGYTF. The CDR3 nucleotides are TGTGCCAGCAGCTTCACATGGGGGGGCTACACCTTC.

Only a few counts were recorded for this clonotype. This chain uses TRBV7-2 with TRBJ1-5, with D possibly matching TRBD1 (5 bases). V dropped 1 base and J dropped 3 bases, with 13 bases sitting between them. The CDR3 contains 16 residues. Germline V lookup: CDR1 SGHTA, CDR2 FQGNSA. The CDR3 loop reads CASSLGGGAFNQPQHF. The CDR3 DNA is TGTGCCAGCAGCTTAGGAGGAGGGGCATTCAATCAGCCCCAGCATTTT.

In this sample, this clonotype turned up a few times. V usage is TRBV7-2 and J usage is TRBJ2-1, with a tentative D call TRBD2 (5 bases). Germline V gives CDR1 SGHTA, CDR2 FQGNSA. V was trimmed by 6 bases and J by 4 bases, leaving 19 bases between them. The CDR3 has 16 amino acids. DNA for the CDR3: TGTGCCAGCAGTCCTCTAGGGAGTTCCGAGTACAATGAGCAGTTCTTC. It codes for CASSPLGSSEYNEQFF.

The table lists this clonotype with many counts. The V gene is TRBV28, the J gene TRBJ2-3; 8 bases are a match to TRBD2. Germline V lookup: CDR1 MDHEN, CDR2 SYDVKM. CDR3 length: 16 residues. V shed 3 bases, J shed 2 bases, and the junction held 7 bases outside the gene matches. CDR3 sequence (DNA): TGTGCCAGCAGTTTCCTCGGGACTAGAAACACAGATACGCAGTATTTT. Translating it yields CASSFLGTRNTDTQYF.

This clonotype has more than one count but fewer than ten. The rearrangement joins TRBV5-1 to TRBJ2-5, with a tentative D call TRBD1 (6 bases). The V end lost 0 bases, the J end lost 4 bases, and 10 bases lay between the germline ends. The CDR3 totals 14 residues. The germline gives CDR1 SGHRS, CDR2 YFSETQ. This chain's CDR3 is CASSLGQGLETQYF. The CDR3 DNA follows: TGCGCCAGCAGCTTGGGCCAGGGGCTAGAGACCCAGTACTTC.

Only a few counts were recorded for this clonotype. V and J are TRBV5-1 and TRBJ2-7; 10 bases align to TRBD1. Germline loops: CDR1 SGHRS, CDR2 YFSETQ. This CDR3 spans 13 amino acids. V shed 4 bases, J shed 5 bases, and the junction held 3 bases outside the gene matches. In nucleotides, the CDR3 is TGCGCCAGCAGCATCGGGACAGGGGACGAGCAGTACGTC. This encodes CASSIGTGDEQYV.

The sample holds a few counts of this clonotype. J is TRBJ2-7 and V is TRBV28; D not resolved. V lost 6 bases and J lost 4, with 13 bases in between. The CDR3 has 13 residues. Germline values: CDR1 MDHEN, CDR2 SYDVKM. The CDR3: CASSHLGPYEQYV. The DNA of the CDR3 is TGTGCCAGCAGCCACCTGGGCCCTTACGAGCAGTACGTC.

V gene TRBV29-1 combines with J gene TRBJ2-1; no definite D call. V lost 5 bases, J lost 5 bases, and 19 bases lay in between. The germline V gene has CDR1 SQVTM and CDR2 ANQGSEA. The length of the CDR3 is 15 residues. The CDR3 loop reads CSVLNPTARDNEQFF. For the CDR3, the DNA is TGCAGCGTTCTGAATCCTACTGCTCGGGACAATGAGCAGTTCTTC.

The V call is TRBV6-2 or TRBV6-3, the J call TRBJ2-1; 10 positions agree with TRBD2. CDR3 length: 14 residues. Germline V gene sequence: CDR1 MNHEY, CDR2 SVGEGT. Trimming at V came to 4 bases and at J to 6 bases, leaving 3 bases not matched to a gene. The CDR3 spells CASSWLAGGNEQFF. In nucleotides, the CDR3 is TGTGCCAGCAGTTGGTTAGCGGGGGGCAATGAGCAGTTCTTC.